This TCR beta chain was sequenced in a study of blood T cell repertoires in COVID-19. Study as a whole: COVID-19 samples collected from the United States, Italy and Spain covered acute and convalescent phases. T cells, B-cell-depleted T cells, or PBMCs supplied cDNA or gDNA.

Per the study methods: Amplification with reference gene primers provided the estimates of nucleated cell counts. Profiling relied on immunoSEQ multiplex PCR, and the TCRdb table lists in-frame clones only, not all of them. D and trimming come from the DNA, and the V and J calls and clone size come from that table. The sample yields 150,000 or so clones, about 86% seen once. The CDR3 consists of 15 residues. Germline V gives CDR1 MNHEY, CDR2 SVGAGI. J was trimmed by 0 bases and V by 6 bases; bases with no gene match: 4. The J gene is TRBJ2-2, the V gene TRBV6-5; TRBD2 aligns across 7 bases. Specimen: peripheral blood. This TCR derives from a woman aged 70-85 years with acute or convalescent COVID-19. In nucleotides, the CDR3 is TGTGCCAGCAGCTCACGGGGGGCGAACACCGGGGAGCTGTTTTTT. Translated, it gives CASSSRGANTGELFF.